The sequence of this T cell receptor (beta chain) was determined in a study of siplizumab effects on memory and regulatory T cells. Germline values: CDR1 SGHNT, CDR2 YYREEE (reference sequence). This CDR3 is 18 amino acids long. Trimming at V came to 4 bases and at J to 0 bases, leaving 10 bases not matched to a gene. Using immunoSEQ multiplex PCR, the repertoire was profiled, and TCRdb retains in-frame clones only, with some absent. The table has more than 6,500 clones, approximately 34% seen once. A note on this clone: Its antigen is unidentified.

It was at 37°C and for 6 to 7 days that the mixed lymphocyte reaction cells were cocultured. The authors labelled responder PBMCs with CFSE and stimulator PBMCs with Violet Dye, and mixed them 1:1. The sequenced sample was CFSE-low (dividing) CD8+ T cells sorted from an allogeneic mixed lymphocyte reaction. The V call is TRBV5-4, the J call TRBJ2-6; 7 bases line up with TRBD1. The clonotype was recovered from a human donor in good health; the cells came from an allogeneic mixed lymphocyte reaction. CDR3 sequence: CASSQGWTGTSGANVLTF. In nucleotides, the CDR3 is TGTGCCAGCAGCCAAGGGTGGACAGGAACCTCTGGGGCCAACGTCCTGACTTTC.